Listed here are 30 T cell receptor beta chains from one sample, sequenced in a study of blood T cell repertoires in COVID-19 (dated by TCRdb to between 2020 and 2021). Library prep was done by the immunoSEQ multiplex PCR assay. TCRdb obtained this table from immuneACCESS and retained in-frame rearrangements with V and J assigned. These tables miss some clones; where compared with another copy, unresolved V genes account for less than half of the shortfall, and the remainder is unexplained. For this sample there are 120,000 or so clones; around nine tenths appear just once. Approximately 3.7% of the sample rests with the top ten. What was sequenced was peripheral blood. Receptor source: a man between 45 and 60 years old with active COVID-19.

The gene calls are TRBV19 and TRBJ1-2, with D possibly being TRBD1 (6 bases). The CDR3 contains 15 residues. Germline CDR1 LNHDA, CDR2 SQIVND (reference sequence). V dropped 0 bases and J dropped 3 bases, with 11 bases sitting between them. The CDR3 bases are TGTGCCAGTAGTATAGACGGCGGGGGCTACTATGGCTACACCTTC. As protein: CASSIDGGGYYGYTF.

The CDR3, as DNA: TGCGCCAGCAGCCAAGAAGGAAGCGGGAGCTCCTACAATGAGCAGTTCTTC. Translating gives CASSQEGSGSSYNEQFF. J is TRBJ2-1 and V is TRBV4-1, with 8 bases that match TRBD2. CDR3 size: 17 residues. With 0 bases clipped from V and 0 bases from J, the junction kept 4 bases outside the gene matches. Germline assignment: CDR1 MGHRA and CDR2 YSYEKL.

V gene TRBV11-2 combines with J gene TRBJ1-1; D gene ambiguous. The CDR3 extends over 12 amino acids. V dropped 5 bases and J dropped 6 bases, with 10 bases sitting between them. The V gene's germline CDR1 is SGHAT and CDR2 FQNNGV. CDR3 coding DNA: TGTGCCAGCAGCCGAGGTAACGCTGAAGCTTTCTTT. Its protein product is CASSRGNAEAFF.

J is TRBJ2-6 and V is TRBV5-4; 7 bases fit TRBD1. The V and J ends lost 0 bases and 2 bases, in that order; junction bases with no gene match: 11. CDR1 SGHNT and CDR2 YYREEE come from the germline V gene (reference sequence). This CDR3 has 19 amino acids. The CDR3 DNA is TGTGCCAGCAGCTTGGAATCTTGGGACAGTCTCCCTGGGGCCAACGTCCTGACTTTC. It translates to CASSLESWDSLPGANVLTF.

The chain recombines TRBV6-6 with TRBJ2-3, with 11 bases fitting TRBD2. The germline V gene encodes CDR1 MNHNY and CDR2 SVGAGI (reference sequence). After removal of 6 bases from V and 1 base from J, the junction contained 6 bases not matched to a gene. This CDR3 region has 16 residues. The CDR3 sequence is CASSQLGLAGTDTQYF. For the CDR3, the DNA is TGTGCCAGCAGCCAACTGGGACTAGCGGGCACAGATACGCAGTATTTT.

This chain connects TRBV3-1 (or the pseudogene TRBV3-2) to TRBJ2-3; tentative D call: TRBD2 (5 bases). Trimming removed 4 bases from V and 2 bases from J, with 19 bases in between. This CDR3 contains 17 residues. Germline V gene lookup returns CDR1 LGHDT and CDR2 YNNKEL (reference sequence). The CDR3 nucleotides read TGTGCCAGCAGCCGATCTGGGTTTCGGAGGTCCACAGATACGCAGTATTTT. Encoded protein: CASSRSGFRRSTDTQYF.

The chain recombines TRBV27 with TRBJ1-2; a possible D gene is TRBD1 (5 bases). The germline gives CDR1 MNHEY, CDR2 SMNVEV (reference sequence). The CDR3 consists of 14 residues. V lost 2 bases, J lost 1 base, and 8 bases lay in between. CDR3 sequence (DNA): TGTGCCAGCAGTTTACGGGGGATTAACTATGGCTACACCTTC. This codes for CASSLRGINYGYTF.

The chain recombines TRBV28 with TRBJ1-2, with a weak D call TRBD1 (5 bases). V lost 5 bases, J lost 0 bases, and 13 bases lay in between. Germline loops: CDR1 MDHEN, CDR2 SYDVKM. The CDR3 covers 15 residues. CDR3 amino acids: CASSRQGTTNYGYTF. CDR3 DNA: TGTGCCAGCAGTCGTCAGGGTACAACTAACTATGGCTACACCTTC.

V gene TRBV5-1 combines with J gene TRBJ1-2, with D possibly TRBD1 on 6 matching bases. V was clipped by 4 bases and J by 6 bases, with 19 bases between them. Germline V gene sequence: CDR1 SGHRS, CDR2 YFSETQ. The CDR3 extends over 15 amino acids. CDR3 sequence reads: CASSRGVRGNDGYTF. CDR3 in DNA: TGCGCCAGCAGCAGAGGGGTCAGGGGCAATGATGGCTACACCTTC.

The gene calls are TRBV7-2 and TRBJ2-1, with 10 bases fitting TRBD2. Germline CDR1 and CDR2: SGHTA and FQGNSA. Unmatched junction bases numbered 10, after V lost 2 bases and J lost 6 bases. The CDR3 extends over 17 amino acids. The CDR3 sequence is CASSLNPGLAKANEQFF. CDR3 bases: TGTGCCAGCAGCTTAAACCCGGGACTAGCGAAGGCCAATGAGCAGTTCTTC.

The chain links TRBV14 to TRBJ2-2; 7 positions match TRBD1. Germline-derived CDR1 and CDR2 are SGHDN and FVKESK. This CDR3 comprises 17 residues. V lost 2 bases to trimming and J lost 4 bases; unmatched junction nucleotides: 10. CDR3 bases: TGTGCCAGCAGCCAATCATGGGGGACAGTCGTCACCGGGGAGCTGTTTTTT. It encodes CASSQSWGTVVTGELFF.

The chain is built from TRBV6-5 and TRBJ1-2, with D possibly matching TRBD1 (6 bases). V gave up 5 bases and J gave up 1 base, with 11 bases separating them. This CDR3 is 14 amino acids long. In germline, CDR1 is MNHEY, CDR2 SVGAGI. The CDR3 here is CASSRGGINYGYTF. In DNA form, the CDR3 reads TGTGCCAGCAGTAGGGGGGGGATTAACTATGGCTACACCTTC.

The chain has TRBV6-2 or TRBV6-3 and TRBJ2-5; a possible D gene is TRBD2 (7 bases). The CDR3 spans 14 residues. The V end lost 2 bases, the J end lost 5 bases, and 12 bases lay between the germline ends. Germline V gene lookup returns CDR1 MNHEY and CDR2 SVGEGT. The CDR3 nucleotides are TGTGCCAGCAGTTACGGGGGGGCCGGTGAGACCCAGTACTTC. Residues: CASSYGGAGETQYF.

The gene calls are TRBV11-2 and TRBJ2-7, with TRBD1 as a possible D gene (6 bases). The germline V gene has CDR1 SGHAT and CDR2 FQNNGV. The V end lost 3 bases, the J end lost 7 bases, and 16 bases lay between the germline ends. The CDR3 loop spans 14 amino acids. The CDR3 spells CASSFRQDVGEQYF. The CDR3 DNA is TGTGCCAGCAGCTTTCGACAGGATGTTGGGGAGCAGTACTTC.

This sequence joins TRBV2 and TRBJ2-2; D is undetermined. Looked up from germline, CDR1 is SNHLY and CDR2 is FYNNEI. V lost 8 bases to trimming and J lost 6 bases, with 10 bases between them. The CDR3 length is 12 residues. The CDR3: CASRRSAGELFF. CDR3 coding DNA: TGTGCCAGCCGTCGGAGCGCCGGGGAGCTGTTTTTT.

For the CDR3, the DNA is TGCAGCGTCGTCGGGGACAGGGATAAAAACATTCAGTACTTC. As protein: CSVVGDRDKNIQYF. This chain joins TRBV29-1 and TRBJ2-4; 9 bases align to TRBD1. Germline lookup yields CDR1 SQVTM and CDR2 ANQGSEA. J gave up 4 bases and V 6 bases, and 7 bases lay outside the gene matches. CDR3 length equals 14 residues.

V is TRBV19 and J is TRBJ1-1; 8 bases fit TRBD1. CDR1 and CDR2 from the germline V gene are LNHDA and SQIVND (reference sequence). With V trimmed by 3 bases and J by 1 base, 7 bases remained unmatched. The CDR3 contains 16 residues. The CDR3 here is CASSIRVTGANTEAFF. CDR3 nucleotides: TGTGCCAGTAGTATTAGGGTGACAGGGGCGAACACTGAAGCTTTCTTT.

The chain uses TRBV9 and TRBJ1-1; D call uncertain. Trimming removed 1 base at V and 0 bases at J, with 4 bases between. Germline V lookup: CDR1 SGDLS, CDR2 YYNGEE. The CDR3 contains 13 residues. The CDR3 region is CASSVSVNTEAFF. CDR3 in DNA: TGTGCCAGCAGCGTATCTGTGAACACTGAAGCTTTCTTT.

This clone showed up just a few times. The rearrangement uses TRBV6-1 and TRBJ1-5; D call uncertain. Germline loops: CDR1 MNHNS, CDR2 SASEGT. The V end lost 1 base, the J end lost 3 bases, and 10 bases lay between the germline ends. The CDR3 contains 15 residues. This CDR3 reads CASSEEQLHNQPQHF. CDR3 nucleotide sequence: TGTGCCAGCAGTGAAGAACAGCTCCACAATCAGCCCCAGCATTTT.

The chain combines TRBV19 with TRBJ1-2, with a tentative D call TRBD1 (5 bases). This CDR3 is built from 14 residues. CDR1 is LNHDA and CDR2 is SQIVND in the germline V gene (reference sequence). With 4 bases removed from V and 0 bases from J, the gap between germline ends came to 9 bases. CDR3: CASSRQRSNYGYTF. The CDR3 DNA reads TGTGCCAGTAGTAGACAGCGATCTAACTATGGCTACACCTTC.

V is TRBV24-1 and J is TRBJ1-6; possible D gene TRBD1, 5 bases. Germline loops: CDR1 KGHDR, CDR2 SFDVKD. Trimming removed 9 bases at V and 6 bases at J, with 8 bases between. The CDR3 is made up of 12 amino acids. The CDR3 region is CATGGGNSPLHF. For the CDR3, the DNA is TGTGCCACCGGGGGGGGTAATTCACCCCTCCACTTT.

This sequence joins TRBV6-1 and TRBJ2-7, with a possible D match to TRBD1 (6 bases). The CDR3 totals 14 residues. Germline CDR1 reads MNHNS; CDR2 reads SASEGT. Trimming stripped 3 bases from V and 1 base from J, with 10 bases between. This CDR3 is CASSDRGGSYEQYV. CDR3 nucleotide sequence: TGTGCCAGCAGTGACAGGGGCGGGTCCTACGAGCAGTACGTC.

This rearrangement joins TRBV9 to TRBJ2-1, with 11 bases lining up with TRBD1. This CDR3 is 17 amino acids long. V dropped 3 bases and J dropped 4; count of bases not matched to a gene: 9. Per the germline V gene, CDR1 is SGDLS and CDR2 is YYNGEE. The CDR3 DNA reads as TGTGCCAGCAGCGCGAGTACCGGGACAGGGGGATACAATGAGCAGTTCTTC. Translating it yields CASSASTGTGGYNEQFF.

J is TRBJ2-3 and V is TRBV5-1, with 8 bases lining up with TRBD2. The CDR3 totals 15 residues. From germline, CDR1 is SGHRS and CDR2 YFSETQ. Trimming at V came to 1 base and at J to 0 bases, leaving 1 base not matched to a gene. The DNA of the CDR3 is TGCGCCAGCAGCTTGAGCGGGAGAAGCACAGATACGCAGTATTTT. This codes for CASSLSGRSTDTQYF. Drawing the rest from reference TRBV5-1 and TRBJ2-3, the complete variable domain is KAGVTQTPRYLIKTRGQQVTLSCSPISGHRSVSWYQQTPGQGLQFLFEYFSETQRNKGNFPGRFSGRQFSNSRSEMNVSTLELGDSALYLCASSLSGRSTDTQYFGPGTRLTVL.

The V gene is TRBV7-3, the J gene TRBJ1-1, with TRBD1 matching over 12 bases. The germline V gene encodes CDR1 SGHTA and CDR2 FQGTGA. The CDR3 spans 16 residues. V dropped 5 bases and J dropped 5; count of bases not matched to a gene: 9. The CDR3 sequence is CASSLGTGGAGTEAFF. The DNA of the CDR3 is TGTGCCAGCAGCCTGGGGACAGGGGGCGCGGGGACTGAAGCTTTCTTT.

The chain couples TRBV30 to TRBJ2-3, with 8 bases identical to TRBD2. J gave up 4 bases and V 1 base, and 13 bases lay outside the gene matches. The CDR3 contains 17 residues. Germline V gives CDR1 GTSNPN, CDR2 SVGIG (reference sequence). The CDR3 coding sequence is TGTGCCTGGAGTGGAGGGACTAGAGCAAGGTTGGCAGATACGCAGTATTTT. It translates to CAWSGGTRARLADTQYF.

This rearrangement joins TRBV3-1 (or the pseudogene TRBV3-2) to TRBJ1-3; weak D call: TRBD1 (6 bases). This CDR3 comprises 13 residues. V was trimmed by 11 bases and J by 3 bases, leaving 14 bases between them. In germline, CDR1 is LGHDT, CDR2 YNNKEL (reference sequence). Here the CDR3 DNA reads TGTGCCGCACAACAGGGAAATGGAAACACCATATATTTT. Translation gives CAAQQGNGNTIYF.

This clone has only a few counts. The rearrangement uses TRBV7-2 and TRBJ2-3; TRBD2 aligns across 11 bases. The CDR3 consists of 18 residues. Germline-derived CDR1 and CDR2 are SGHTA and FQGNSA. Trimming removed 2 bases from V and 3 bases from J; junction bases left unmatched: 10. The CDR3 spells CASSLTFSGGAGTDTQYF. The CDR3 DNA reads TGTGCCAGCAGCTTAACCTTTAGCGGGGGGGCTGGGACAGATACGCAGTATTTT.

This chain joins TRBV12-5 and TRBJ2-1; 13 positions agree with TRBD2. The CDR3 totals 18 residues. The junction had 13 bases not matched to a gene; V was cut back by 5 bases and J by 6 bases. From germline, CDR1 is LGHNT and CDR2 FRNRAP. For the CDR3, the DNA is TGTGCTAGTGGTCTCCAACGGACTAGCGGGAGAGTCGGCAATGAGCAGTTCTTC. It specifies CASGLQRTSGRVGNEQFF.

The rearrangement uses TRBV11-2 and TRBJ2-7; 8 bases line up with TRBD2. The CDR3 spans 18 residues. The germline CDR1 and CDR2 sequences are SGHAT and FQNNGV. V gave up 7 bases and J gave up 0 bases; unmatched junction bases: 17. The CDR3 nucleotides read TGTGCCAGCAAAATTAAAACCGGGACTAGAAAACGCTCCTACGAGCAGTACGTC. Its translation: CASKIKTGTRKRSYEQYV.